These 18 T cell receptor beta chains originate from one sample sequenced in a study of shared clonotypes between healthy human individuals. Method: immunoSEQ multiplex PCR; TCRdb's copy keeps in-frame clones and lacks some. The data show about 1.5 million clones, with approximately 98% seen just once and about 0.45% held by the top ten. The sequenced sample was naive CD4+ T cells sorted from blood. Subset denoted: CD45RA+ positively selected. These receptor sequences come from a man aged 30 to 39 in good health.

The chain uses TRBV7-6 and TRBJ1-4; D may be TRBD1 (5 bases). Germline V lookup: CDR1 SGHVS, CDR2 FNYEAQ. The CDR3 extends over 13 amino acids. V was clipped by 5 bases and J by 7 bases, with 11 bases between them. CDR3 protein: CASSRGTGEKLFF. The CDR3, as DNA: TGTGCCAGCAGCCGGGGGACGGGTGAAAAACTGTTTTTT.

The chain has TRBV28 and TRBJ2-7; D not resolved. Germline V CDR1 and CDR2: MDHEN, SYDVKM. This CDR3 has 15 residues. With 5 bases removed from V and 2 bases from J, the gap between germline ends came to 16 bases. Here the CDR3 DNA reads TGTGCCAGCAGTGGCCCCGAGGCGGCCACCTACGAGCAGTACTTC. This translates into CASSGPEAATYEQYF.

This sequence joins TRBV5-4 and TRBJ2-1; D unclear. The germline V and J ends were trimmed by 0 bases and 4 bases, with 8 bases remaining between them. The CDR3 spans 14 residues. Germline CDR1 reads SGHNT; CDR2 reads YYREEE (reference sequence). The CDR3 DNA sequence: TGTGCCAGCAGCTTGGGGCGGAATTACAATGAGCAGTTCTTC. The encoded protein is CASSLGRNYNEQFF.

The chain employs TRBV19 and TRBJ2-5; D not certain. This CDR3 spans 11 amino acids. CDR1 is LNHDA and CDR2 is SQIVND in the germline V gene (reference sequence). The germline V and J ends were trimmed by 6 bases and 5 bases, with 7 bases remaining between them. CDR3 in DNA: TGTGCCAGTAGCGTTCGGGAGACCCAGTACTTC. This gives the protein CASSVRETQYF.

This clone showed up just once. This chain connects TRBV5-4 to TRBJ2-1, with TRBD2 matching 10 bases. Germline assignment: CDR1 SGHNT and CDR2 YYREEE (reference sequence). This CDR3 region has 15 residues. V trimming: 4 bases; J trimming: 7 bases; junction bases outside the gene matches: 8. CDR3 protein: CASSLSGRTGNEQFF. CDR3 DNA: TGTGCCAGCAGCCTTAGCGGGAGGACGGGGAATGAGCAGTTCTTC.

In this sample, this clone turned up once. The same CDR3 is also encoded by other DNA sequences in this sample. The rearrangement uses TRBV5-1 and TRBJ2-2; 7 bases agree with TRBD1. The V and J ends lost 4 bases and 3 bases, in that order; junction bases with no gene match: 6. This CDR3 is built from 15 residues. CDR1 is SGHRS and CDR2 is YFSETQ in the germline V gene. The CDR3 protein is CASSPDRVDTGELFF. The CDR3 DNA follows: TGCGCCAGCAGCCCCGACAGGGTTGACACCGGGGAGCTGTTTTTT. Full variable domain (rest looked up from reference TRBV5-1 and TRBJ2-2): KAGVTQTPRYLIKTRGQQVTLSCSPISGHRSVSWYQQTPGQGLQFLFEYFSETQRNKGNFPGRFSGRQFSNSRSEMNVSTLELGDSALYLCASSPDRVDTGELFFGEGSRLTVL.

The chain is built from TRBV29-1 and TRBJ2-1; perhaps TRBD2 as D (6 bases). CDR1 is SQVTM and CDR2 is ANQGSEA in the germline V gene. The CDR3 is 16 residues long. Trimming stripped 0 bases from V and 0 bases from J, with 12 bases between. Written as DNA, the CDR3 is TGCAGCGTTGAAGAAGGCGCGGGGAGCTCCTACAATGAGCAGTTCTTC. Residues: CSVEEGAGSSYNEQFF.

The chain has TRBV7-9 and TRBJ2-1, with 16 bases lining up with TRBD2. The germline gives CDR1 SEHNR, CDR2 FQNEAQ (reference sequence). CDR3 length: 16 amino acids. Losses at the gene ends were 5 bases for V and 7 bases for J; bases not matched to a gene: 5. The CDR3: CASSPPGLAGGNEQFF. The CDR3 DNA is TGTGCCAGCAGCCCACCGGGACTAGCGGGAGGGAATGAGCAGTTCTTC.

The rearrangement joins TRBV7-2 to TRBJ1-3, with unresolved D. The CDR3 contains 17 residues. Per germline, CDR1 SGHTA and CDR2 FQGNSA. V was cut by 1 base and J by 0 bases, with 13 bases left in between. CDR3 sequence: CASSLVSSDYSGNTIYF. CDR3 sequence (DNA): TGTGCCAGCAGCTTAGTATCTAGCGACTACTCTGGAAACACCATATATTTT. Full variable domain (rest looked up from reference TRBV7-2 and TRBJ1-3): GAGVSQSPSNKVTEKGKDVELRCDPISGHTALYWYRQSLGQGLEFLIYFQGNSAPDKSGLPSDRFSAERTGGSVSTLTIQRTQQEDSAVYLCASSLVSSDYSGNTIYFGEGSWLTVV.

This chain links TRBV7-9 with TRBJ2-1; no definite D call. The germline V and J ends were trimmed by 1 base and 5 bases, with 6 bases remaining between them. The CDR3 is made up of 13 amino acids. CDR1 is SEHNR and CDR2 is FQNEAQ in the germline V gene (reference sequence). CDR3 protein: CASSLVVDNEQFF. The CDR3 coding sequence is TGTGCCAGCAGCTTAGTAGTTGACAATGAGCAGTTCTTC.

The genes are TRBV5-4 and TRBJ2-1; no clear D. The V end lost 0 bases, the J end lost 4 bases, and 8 bases lay between the germline ends. This CDR3 contains 14 residues. The germline gives CDR1 SGHNT, CDR2 YYREEE (reference sequence). The CDR3 region has the DNA TGTGCCAGCAGCTTGGTCCCAGAATACAATGAGCAGTTCTTC. It codes for CASSLVPEYNEQFF.

The CDR3 loop is CASSRTYNEQFF. In DNA, the CDR3 is TGTGCCAGCAGCCGGACTTACAATGAGCAGTTCTTC. The chain combines TRBV11-2 with TRBJ2-1, with D perhaps TRBD2 (5 bases). Germline V gene sequence: CDR1 SGHAT, CDR2 FQNNGV. Trimming shortened V by 5 bases and J by 4 bases, and 6 bases separated the two germline ends. The CDR3 runs 12 residues.

The rearrangement links TRBV4-1 to TRBJ1-5; TRBD1 agrees at 9 bases. The CDR3 consists of 16 residues. Per germline, CDR1 MGHRA and CDR2 YSYEKL. V gave up 1 base and J gave up 2 bases; unmatched junction bases: 3. CDR3 bases: TGCGCCAGCAGCCAAGTCCGGGACAGGGGCAATCAGCCCCAGCATTTT. As protein: CASSQVRDRGNQPQHF.

The chain couples TRBV28 to TRBJ2-1, with 10 bases matching TRBD2. The length of the CDR3 is 14 residues. V was clipped by 2 bases and J by 9 bases; unmatched bases: 4. The germline V gene encodes CDR1 MDHEN and CDR2 SYDVKM. This chain's CDR3 is CASSLLAGAGEQFF. Written as DNA, the CDR3 is TGTGCCAGCAGTTTACTAGCGGGAGCTGGTGAGCAGTTCTTC. The whole variable domain, filled in from reference TRBV28 and TRBJ2-1, reads DVKVTQSSRYLVKRTGEKVFLECVQDMDHENMFWYRQDPGLGLRLIYFSYDVKMKEKGDIPEGYSVSREKKERFSLILESASTNQTSMYLCASSLLAGAGEQFFGPGTRLTVL.

Remarks on this clone: The same CDR3 can be traced to other DNA sequences in this sample. V gene TRBV18 combines with J gene TRBJ2-3; TRBD2 matches at 9 bases. The CDR3 has 16 residues. J lost 0 bases, V lost 3 bases, and 4 bases had no gene match. Germline CDR1 reads KGHSH; CDR2 reads LQKENI. CDR3 sequence: CASSPLSGSSTDTQYF. CDR3 DNA: TGTGCCAGCTCACCCCTTAGCGGGAGCAGCACAGATACGCAGTATTTT. Full variable domain (rest looked up from reference TRBV18 and TRBJ2-3): NAGVMQNPRHLVRRRGQEARLRCSPMKGHSHVYWYRQLPEEGLKFMVYLQKENIIDESGMPKERFSAEFPKEGPSILRIQQVVRGDSAAYFCASSPLSGSSTDTQYFGPGTRLTVL.

The rearrangement uses TRBV19 and TRBJ2-1; 11 nucleotides align to TRBD2. The CDR3 runs to 17 residues. Trimming cost V 6 bases and J 8 bases; bases outside gene matches: 15. The V gene's germline CDR1 is LNHDA and CDR2 SQIVND (reference sequence). CDR3 DNA: TGTGCCAGTAGCTCGCACCTACTAGCGGGAGTATGGGATGAGCAGTTCTTC. Its protein product is CASSSHLLAGVWDEQFF.

The CDR3 reads CSVEEMAGGTYEQYF. The CDR3 region has the DNA TGCAGCGTTGAAGAAATGGCAGGGGGCACCTACGAGCAGTACTTC. V is TRBV29-1 and J is TRBJ2-7; 8 positions agree with TRBD1. CDR1 and CDR2 from the germline V gene are SQVTM and ANQGSEA. J lost 2 bases, V lost 0 bases, and 6 bases had no gene match. The CDR3 sequence is 15 residues long.

This chain links TRBV15 with TRBJ2-1, with TRBD2 as a possible D gene (6 bases). Germline V gives CDR1 LNHNV, CDR2 YYDKDF (reference sequence). This CDR3 region has 12 residues. Trimming pared 10 bases from V and 8 bases from J, leaving 15 bases between. CDR3 sequence: CAIGTALDEQFF. CDR3 nucleotides: TGTGCCATCGGGACTGCTTTGGATGAGCAGTTCTTC.